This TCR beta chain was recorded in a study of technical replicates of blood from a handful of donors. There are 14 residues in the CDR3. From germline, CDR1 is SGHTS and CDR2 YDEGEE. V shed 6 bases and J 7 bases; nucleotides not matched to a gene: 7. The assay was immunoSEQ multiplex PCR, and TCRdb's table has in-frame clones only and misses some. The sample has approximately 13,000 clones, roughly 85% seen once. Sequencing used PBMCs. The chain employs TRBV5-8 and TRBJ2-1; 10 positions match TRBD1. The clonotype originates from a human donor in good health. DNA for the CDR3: TGTGCCAGCACGAAGGGACAGGGGATAAATGAGCAGTTCTTC. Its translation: CASTKGQGINEQFF.